Presented here are 32 T cell receptor beta chains from one specimen sequenced in a study of tumor-infiltrating lymphocytes in primary liver carcinoma. Unsorted whole blood yielded the blood RNA, and germline DNA was also extracted. Synthesis of TCR beta cDNA was carried out from approximately 470 ng total RNA with a constant-region primer. ARM-PCR, slightly modified, supplied the TCR beta libraries through three nested multiplex PCR rounds. Investigators reported that the first two PCR rounds, at roughly 11 cycles each, used TRBV1-TRBV30 forward primers with a C-beta reverse primer. One entry per CDR3 protein results from TCRdb running MiXCR on the multiplex PCR reads. Seen here are fewer than 350,000 distinct CDR3 sequences, roughly 60% observed once, and the top ten hold 9% to 10%. The specimen was peripheral blood. These TCRs come from a man aged 40-50 years with primary liver carcinoma and hepatitis B virus infection.

This chain uses TRBV18 with TRBJ1-1; D unclear. Germline values: CDR1 KGHSH, CDR2 LQKENI. The CDR3 loop spans 14 amino acids. V was cut by 3 bases and J by 3 bases, with 11 bases left in between. CDR3 protein: CASSPRARDTEAFF. DNA for the CDR3: TGTGCCAGCTCACCGAGGGCCCGGGACACTGAAGCTTTCTTT. The whole variable domain, filled in from reference TRBV18 and TRBJ1-1, reads NAGVMQNPRHLVRRRGQEARLRCSPMKGHSHVYWYRQLPEEGLKFMVYLQKENIIDESGMPKERFSAEFPKEGPSILRIQQVVRGDSAAYFCASSPRARDTEAFFGQGTRLTVV.

The chain has TRBV7-9 and TRBJ2-7; D uncertain. The CDR3 consists of 14 residues. Germline-derived CDR1 and CDR2 are SEHNR and FQNEAQ (reference sequence). V shed 1 base and J shed 2 bases, with 9 bases lying between them. The CDR3 reads CASSLDAFPYEQYF. CDR3 DNA sequence: TGTGCCAGCAGCTTAGACGCTTTTCCCTACGAGCAGTACTTC. Full variable domain (outside the CDR3, taken from reference TRBV7-9 and TRBJ2-7): DTGVSQNPRHKITKRGQNVTFRCDPISEHNRLYWYRQTLGQGPEFLTYFQNEAQLEKSRLLSDRFSAERPKGSFSTLEIQRTEQGDSAMYLCASSLDAFPYEQYFGPGTRLTVT.

This clonotype was found many times. The rearrangement uses TRBV5-4 and TRBJ2-3; 7 positions match TRBD2. The trim removed 0 bases at V and 2 bases at J, leaving 3 bases unmatched. Germline CDR1 reads SGHNT; CDR2 reads YYREEE (reference sequence). There are 15 residues in the CDR3. CDR3 residues: CASSLGGSPTDTQYF. Here the CDR3 DNA reads TGTGCCAGCAGCTTGGGCGGGAGCCCCACAGATACGCAGTATTTT.

This clonotype has just a few counts. The rearrangement joins TRBV11-2 to TRBJ2-5, with 8 bases identical to TRBD1. The V segment lost 2 bases and the J segment 5 bases; nucleotides outside the gene matches: 10. Germline CDR1 SGHAT, CDR2 FQNNGV. The CDR3 covers 16 residues. The CDR3 nucleotides are TGTGCCAGCAGCTTAACAGCAGGGGGCTCGGGGGAGACCCAGTACTTC. Residues: CASSLTAGGSGETQYF.

This clonotype occurred a few times. The chain uses TRBV6-5 and TRBJ2-7, with D possibly matching TRBD1 (6 bases). This CDR3 comprises 17 residues. CDR1 and CDR2 from the germline V gene are MNHEY and SVGAGI. Trimming cost V 4 bases and J 3 bases, with 22 bases left between them. CDR3 residues: CASSFFPTGSIRYEQYF. The CDR3 region has the DNA TGTGCCAGCAGTTTTTTCCCCACAGGGAGTATCCGCTACGAGCAGTACTTC.

Note on this clonotype: At one boundary the junction diverges from the germline segment, which might be a read error. The chain is built from TRBV11-1 and TRBJ2-7; D remains ambiguous. There are 14 residues in the CDR3. The germline CDR1 and CDR2 sequences are SGHAT and FQDESV (reference sequence). CDR3 in amino acids: CVSSDLDRNYEQYF. CDR3 coding DNA: TGTGTCAGCAGCGACCTAGACCGTAATTACGAGCAGTACTTC.

A few counts support this clonotype. This chain links TRBV28 with TRBJ2-1, with 9 bases lining up with TRBD2. This CDR3 is built from 14 residues. Germline V lookup: CDR1 MDHEN, CDR2 SYDVKM. With 8 bases clipped from V and 0 bases from J, the junction kept 2 bases outside the gene matches. CDR3 in DNA: TGTGCCAGCCTTAGCGGGAGCTCCTACAATGAGCAGTTCTTC. This codes for CASLSGSSYNEQFF.

A word on this clonotype: One end of the junction varies from germline; a read error may be responsible. This chain uses TRBV6-5 with TRBJ2-3; possibly TRBD1 for D (5 bases). The CDR3 consists of 15 residues. The V gene's germline CDR1 is MNHEY and CDR2 SVGAGI. CDR3: CVSSLGVRSTDTQYF. Here the CDR3 DNA reads TGTGTCAGCAGTTTAGGGGTACGGAGCACAGATACGCAGTATTTT.

This clonotype was seen ten or more times. The chain couples TRBV30 to TRBJ2-7, with 8 bases aligning to TRBD2. Germline-derived CDR1 and CDR2 are GTSNPN and SVGIG (reference sequence). J gave up 4 bases and V 7 bases, and 6 bases lay outside the gene matches. The CDR3 loop spans 12 amino acids. CDR3 sequence reads: CASIAGSYEQYF. CDR3 bases: TGTGCCTCAATAGCGGGATCGTACGAGCAGTACTTC.

The CDR3 spells CASSSRDRGFRQPQHF. In DNA form, the CDR3 reads TGTGCCAGCAGTTCCCGGGACAGGGGGTTTCGGCAGCCCCAGCATTTT. The chain uses TRBV28 and TRBJ1-5, with 11 bases aligning to TRBD1. CDR1 MDHEN and CDR2 SYDVKM come from the germline V gene. This CDR3 comprises 16 residues. V shed 4 bases, J shed 7 bases, and the junction held 9 bases outside the gene matches. Full variable domain (outside the CDR3, taken from reference TRBV28 and TRBJ1-5): DVKVTQSSRYLVKRTGEKVFLECVQDMDHENMFWYRQDPGLGLRLIYFSYDVKMKEKGDIPEGYSVSREKKERFSLILESASTNQTSMYLCASSSRDRGFRQPQHFGDGTRLSIL.

This clonotype showed up just once. This is likely a read error, given that the CDR3 carries no conserved phenylalanine or tryptophan at its end. This sequence joins TRBV6-1 and TRBJ2-2, with a tentative D call TRBD2 (5 bases). V gave up 3 bases and J gave up 6 bases, with 14 bases separating them. The CDR3 is 15 residues long. Germline assignment: CDR1 MNHNS and CDR2 SASEGT. CDR3 bases: TGTGCCAGCAGTGAGTACAGAGATAGCGCCGGGGAGCTGTTTTTA. Translated, it gives CASSEYRDSAGELFL.

A single count supports this clonotype. The rearrangement joins TRBV5-8 to TRBJ1-1; D perhaps matches TRBD1 (6 bases). The CDR3 is 14 amino acids. V shed 6 bases and J shed 2 bases, with 14 bases lying between them. CDR1 and CDR2 (germline): SGHTS, YDEGEE. CDR3 sequence (DNA): TGTGCCAGCAATAAGTCCAGGGGAAACACTGAAGCTTTCTTT. Translation gives CASNKSRGNTEAFF.

The sample holds one count of this clonotype. Since a much larger clone is just one base distant, this may be a read error. The conserved phenylalanine or tryptophan is not found at the CDR3 terminus, so this likely reflects a read error. The chain joins TRBV6-1 to TRBJ1-5; the D is unclear. Germline loops: CDR1 MNHNS, CDR2 SASEGT. Deletions cut 6 bases from V and 5 bases from J, with 5 bases between. This CDR3 comprises 11 residues. CDR3 DNA: TGTGCCAGCAGGTTCCATCAGCCCCAGCATTAT. Protein product: CASRFHQPQHY.

The table lists this clonotype with many counts. The V call is TRBV4-2, the J call TRBJ2-1, with a tentative D call TRBD2 (6 bases). Germline V gene sequence: CDR1 LGHNA, CDR2 YNFKEQ. The CDR3 totals 14 residues. Trimming took off 1 base at V and 5 bases at J, with 9 bases between the two ends. The CDR3 coding sequence is TGTGCCAGCAGCCAAGCGGGAGTCAACAATGAGCAGTTCTTC. Amino acid sequence: CASSQAGVNNEQFF.

Points on this clonotype: A read error is likely, as this CDR3 ends without the conserved phenylalanine or tryptophan. The chain uses TRBV29-1 and TRBJ1-2, with D maybe TRBD1 (6 bases). Germline assignment: CDR1 SQVTM and CDR2 ANQGSEA. The V and J ends lost 6 bases and 8 bases respectively, with 22 bases between them. The CDR3 covers 14 residues. CDR3 nucleotides: TGCAGCGTGGCGGGGGGACGGGGGGCCCTCGGCTACACCCTC. This translates into CSVAGGRGALGYTL.

Only one count was recorded for this clonotype. At one boundary the junction diverges from the germline segment, which might be a read error. The chain recombines TRBV11-2 with TRBJ1-4, with D tentatively TRBD1 (6 bases). The germline CDR1 and CDR2 sequences are SGHAT and FQNNGV. CDR3 length equals 14 residues. CDR3 nucleotides: TGTGCCAGGAGCTTAGGGAGGGGGGTTGAGAAACTGTTTTTT. Residues: CARSLGRGVEKLFF.

This clonotype was seen repeatedly, ten times or more. The chain is built from TRBV6-2 or TRBV6-3 and TRBJ2-3; 8 bases align to TRBD2. CDR3 length: 16 residues. The V segment lost 5 bases and the J segment 0 bases; nucleotides outside the gene matches: 7. From germline, CDR1 is MNHEY and CDR2 SVGEGT. CDR3 coding DNA: TGTGCCAGCAGTGACGGACTAGCTACTAGCACAGATACGCAGTATTTT. Amino acid sequence: CASSDGLATSTDTQYF.

This clonotype was detected only once. A much larger clone is a single base away; this may be a read error. The chain has TRBV10-3 and TRBJ1-4; possibly TRBD1 for D (5 bases). This CDR3 is built from 13 residues. The V end was cut by 11 bases, the J end by 6 bases, with 16 bases between. The germline gives CDR1 ENHRY, CDR2 SYGVKD. CDR3 nucleotides: TGTGCCGCTCACAGGTCGATTGATGAAAAACTGTTTTTT. Protein: CAAHRSIDEKLFF.

V gene TRBV6-1 combines with J gene TRBJ2-3; no definite D call. CDR3 length: 11 residues. CDR1 MNHNS and CDR2 SASEGT come from the germline V gene. Between the trimmed V and J ends, which lost 7 bases and 5 bases, there was a span of 7 bases. CDR3 nucleotide sequence: TGTGCCAGCATAACTTTAGATACGCAGTATTTT. This codes for CASITLDTQYF.

V usage is TRBV5-4 and J usage is TRBJ2-1; TRBD2 matches 7 bases. CDR3 size: 14 residues. Looked up from germline, CDR1 is SGHNT and CDR2 is YYREEE (reference sequence). Trimming cost V 4 bases and J 2 bases; bases outside gene matches: 3. The DNA for the CDR3 is TGTGCCAGCAGCGGGGACTATCCCTACAATGAGCAGTTCTTC. It encodes CASSGDYPYNEQFF.

The chain has TRBV11-1 and TRBJ2-7; tentatively, D is TRBD1 or TRBD2 (5 bases each). The CDR3 has 14 amino acids. Germline CDR1 and CDR2: SGHAT and FQDESV (reference sequence). V shed 8 bases and J shed 8 bases, with 22 bases lying between them. CDR3 sequence: CASRMGDHSHKQYF. The CDR3 coding sequence is TGTGCCAGCCGGATGGGGGACCACTCCCACAAGCAGTACTTC.

This clonotype showed up just a few times. This chain links TRBV6-1 with TRBJ2-4, with TRBD1 identical over 9 bases. Germline lookup yields CDR1 MNHNS and CDR2 SASEGT. V was pared by 6 bases and J by 9 bases, with 9 bases of the junction left unmatched. The CDR3 totals 14 residues. The CDR3 nucleotides read TGTGCCAGCAGCCTCACAGGGGGCACGGGCATTCAGTACTTC. Protein product: CASSLTGGTGIQYF.

This chain joins TRBV11-2 and TRBJ2-7; a weak D match, TRBD2 (5 bases). The V end lost 9 bases, the J end lost 4 bases, and 19 bases lay between the germline ends. The CDR3 sequence is 14 residues long. Per germline, CDR1 SGHAT and CDR2 FQNNGV. CDR3: CARTPQRSAYEQYF. The CDR3 bases are TGTGCCAGGACCCCTCAGCGGTCTGCATACGAGCAGTACTTC. Together with reference TRBV11-2 and TRBJ2-7, the CDR3 gives the full variable domain: EAGVAQSPRYKIIEKRQSVAFWCNPISGHATLYWYQQILGQGPKLLIQFQNNGVVDDSQLPKDRFSAERLKGVDSTLKIQPAKLEDSAVYLCARTPQRSAYEQYFGPGTRLTVT.

This clonotype has a count of ten or more. The chain uses TRBV4-2 and TRBJ2-5; TRBD2 agrees at 7 bases. The V gene's germline CDR1 is LGHNA and CDR2 YNFKEQ. The CDR3 is 14 amino acids. The trim removed 2 bases at V and 1 base at J, leaving 1 base unmatched. For the CDR3, the DNA is TGTGCCAGCAGCCAAAGCGGGACCCAAGAGACCCAGTACTTC. This sequence encodes CASSQSGTQETQYF.

Points on this clonotype: Mismatch with germline at one junction end may stem from a read error. The gene calls are TRBV7-9 and TRBJ2-7; the D is unclear. Germline lookup yields CDR1 SEHNR and CDR2 FQNEAQ (reference sequence). The CDR3 covers 14 residues. CDR3 DNA sequence: TGTTCCAGCAGCCCAGGATTAGCCCCCTACGGGCAGTACTTC. Translated, it gives CSSSPGLAPYGQYF.

Turning to this clonotype: The junction does not match germline at one end; this may be a read error. CDR3 bases: TGCGCCAGCAGCCTAAGACCGGCCGGGACTAGCGGGAGAAATACGCAATATTTT. Its translation: CASSLRPAGTSGRNTQYF. V gene TRBV5-1 combines with J gene TRBJ2-3, with 14 positions matching TRBD2. The CDR3 sequence is 18 residues long. Germline V lookup: CDR1 SGHRS, CDR2 YFSETQ.

About this clonotype: This may come from a read error, since a much larger clone is one base off. The CDR3 DNA follows: TGCAGCGTTGAAGGGGGCAGCGTGACTGAAGCTTTCTTT. Its translation: CSVEGGSVTEAFF. The chain links TRBV29-1 to TRBJ1-1, with D possibly TRBD1 on 5 matching bases. Between the trimmed V and J ends, which lost 1 base and 5 bases, there was a span of 11 bases. This CDR3 has 13 residues. Germline V gives CDR1 SQVTM, CDR2 ANQGSEA.

The chain recombines TRBV12-3 or TRBV12-4 with TRBJ2-2, with 7 bases fitting TRBD2. The CDR3 loop spans 15 amino acids. The DNA of the CDR3 is TGTCTCAGCAGTCCGGCGGGAGTTGCGACCGGGGAGCTGTTTTTT. Its translation is CLSSPAGVATGELFF.

About this clonotype itself: Germline is not matched at one junction end, which may reflect a read error. The rearrangement links TRBV6-5 to TRBJ2-2, with 11 bases lining up with TRBD1. The germline V gene encodes CDR1 MNHEY and CDR2 SVGAGI. The CDR3 is 17 residues long. The chain's CDR3 is CVSRGQGEVRNIGELFF. The CDR3 DNA is TGTGTCAGCAGGGGACAGGGGGAAGTGAGGAACATCGGGGAGCTGTTTTTT.

A note on this clonotype: A much larger clone lies a single base off, so this may be a read error. The chain carries TRBV28 and TRBJ2-2, with D perhaps given as TRBD1 or TRBD2 (6 bases each). Germline V gene lookup returns CDR1 MDHEN and CDR2 SYDVKM. The germline V and J ends were trimmed by 5 bases and 5 bases, with 18 bases remaining between them. This CDR3 spans 16 amino acids. CDR3 region: CASSPPGHGGTGELFF. The CDR3 DNA reads TGTGCCAGCAGTCCCCCGGGACACGGGGGAACCGGGGAGCTGTTTTTT.

As concerns this clonotype: This could be a read error, since a much larger clone is one nucleotide away. The chain combines TRBV6-5 with TRBJ2-2; maybe TRBD2 (6 bases). Germline V CDR1 and CDR2: MNHEY, SVGAGI. The CDR3 runs to 14 residues. In DNA, the CDR3 is TGTGCCAGCAGTTACGTCGGGAGCCCCGGGGAGCTGTCTTTT. This gives the protein CASSYVGSPGELSF.

The chain has TRBV6-5 and TRBJ2-5; 10 nucleotides match TRBD1. In germline, CDR1 is MNHEY, CDR2 SVGAGI. The CDR3 has 19 residues. V gave up 0 bases and J gave up 0 bases; unmatched junction bases: 10. The CDR3 loop is CASSYSWVGQGLNQETQYF. The DNA for the CDR3 is TGTGCCAGCAGTTACTCGTGGGTGGGACAGGGGTTAAACCAAGAGACCCAGTACTTC.